These T cell receptor beta chains were read from a single sample in a study of T cell repertoires in cytomegalovirus infection. MiXCR was run by TCRdb on the reads, yielding one entry per CDR3 protein. Of 700,000 to 850,000 distinct CDR3 sequences listed, approximately 29% are singletons. Antigens for these TCRs are unknown. Sequenced here: cultured CD8+ T cells from PBMCs, sampled from culture after CMV antigen stimulation. The source is a human donor in good health (CMV status not recorded). Some clones in this sample may be carry-over from other donors' samples. Each CDR3 is given without its conserved first and last residue. The order of the fields is CDR3 protein, D gene, J gene, V gene. A D gene is named only where the DNA matches it firmly.

CDR3 protein: ASSYSQGYTEAF
D gene: -
J gene: TRBJ1-1
V gene: TRBV6-5

CDR3 protein: ASSFGDAGTEAF
D gene: -
J gene: TRBJ1-1
V gene: TRBV12-3/TRBV12-4

CDR3 protein: ASSWERGMIPTQETQY
D gene: -
J gene: TRBJ2-5
V gene: TRBV7-8

CDR3 protein: ASSGTGFDTEAF
D gene: -
J gene: TRBJ1-1
V gene: TRBV2

CDR3 protein: AIIRRQAGGTQY
D gene: TRBD1
J gene: TRBJ2-3
V gene: TRBV2

CDR3 protein: ASSSGRLGGFEAF
D gene: -
J gene: TRBJ1-1
V gene: TRBV7-9

CDR3 protein: ASMTPRADNSPLH
D gene: -
J gene: TRBJ1-6
V gene: TRBV2

CDR3 protein: ASSSWGFQETQY
D gene: -
J gene: TRBJ2-5
V gene: TRBV13

CDR3 protein: ASGGGGGFEAF
D gene: -
J gene: TRBJ1-1
V gene: TRBV19

CDR3 protein: ASSPQVSQETQY
D gene: -
J gene: TRBJ2-5
V gene: TRBV7-9

CDR3 protein: ASSQNTGNQETQY
D gene: -
J gene: TRBJ2-5
V gene: TRBV4-1

CDR3 protein: SVAGGSSYEQY
D gene: -
J gene: TRBJ2-7
V gene: TRBV29-1

CDR3 protein: ASSETAGVLSNQPQH
D gene: -
J gene: TRBJ1-5
V gene: TRBV6-1

CDR3 protein: ASGYSGGNEQF
D gene: TRBD2
J gene: TRBJ2-1
V gene: TRBV19

CDR3 protein: ASTSRGQGARQPQH
D gene: TRBD1
J gene: TRBJ1-5
V gene: TRBV12-3/TRBV12-4

CDR3 protein: ASGPTPQETQY
D gene: -
J gene: TRBJ2-5
V gene: TRBV27

CDR3 protein: ASSGYRGDYGYT
D gene: TRBD1
J gene: TRBJ1-2
V gene: TRBV6-2/TRBV6-3

CDR3 protein: ASSGGLAGVAKNIQY
D gene: TRBD2
J gene: TRBJ2-4
V gene: TRBV5-6

CDR3 protein: ASSQEGWRGGTHNEQF
D gene: TRBD2
J gene: TRBJ2-1
V gene: TRBV4-3

CDR3 protein: ASNERGGEHLLDT
D gene: -
J gene: TRBJ1-2
V gene: TRBV19

CDR3 protein: ASSPGTAANSPLH
D gene: TRBD1
J gene: TRBJ1-6
V gene: TRBV7-9

CDR3 protein: ASSQDRSEAF
D gene: -
J gene: TRBJ1-1
V gene: TRBV4-1

CDR3 protein: SARSPNSGGYEQY
D gene: TRBD2
J gene: TRBJ2-7
V gene: TRBV20-1

CDR3 protein: ASSILAGGRIETQY
D gene: TRBD2
J gene: TRBJ2-5
V gene: TRBV19

CDR3 protein: ASSLRGTGYEQY
D gene: TRBD1
J gene: TRBJ2-7
V gene: TRBV7-6

CDR3 protein: ASSFWAGGGNTEAF
D gene: TRBD1
J gene: TRBJ1-1
V gene: TRBV11-2

CDR3 protein: ASSQAGTDYEQY
D gene: -
J gene: TRBJ2-7
V gene: TRBV4-1

CDR3 protein: ASSYSPSGSKNTEAF
D gene: -
J gene: TRBJ1-1
V gene: TRBV6-5

CDR3 protein: ASSQQGRTQNEKLF
D gene: -
J gene: TRBJ1-4
V gene: TRBV4-1

CDR3 protein: ASSPHGGALETQY
D gene: TRBD2
J gene: TRBJ2-5
V gene: TRBV7-9

CDR3 protein: ASSFGQATAYGYT
D gene: -
J gene: TRBJ1-2
V gene: TRBV28

CDR3 protein: ASSLTSLEINTGELF
D gene: -
J gene: TRBJ2-2
V gene: TRBV7-9

CDR3 protein: ASSRGQPNTEAF
D gene: -
J gene: TRBJ1-1
V gene: TRBV6-5

CDR3 protein: VSSSSTLSEQF
D gene: -
J gene: TRBJ2-1
V gene: TRBV19

CDR3 protein: ASSYLTGNTDTQY
D gene: TRBD1
J gene: TRBJ2-3
V gene: TRBV6-2/TRBV6-3

CDR3 protein: ASSYGNPGQGAGYT
D gene: TRBD1
J gene: TRBJ1-2
V gene: TRBV6-5

CDR3 protein: ASSFTSRVGELF
D gene: -
J gene: TRBJ2-2
V gene: TRBV9

CDR3 protein: ASSLGGFRGGSEQF
D gene: TRBD2
J gene: TRBJ2-1
V gene: TRBV5-6

CDR3 protein: ASSSGGVLNEQF
D gene: TRBD2
J gene: TRBJ2-1
V gene: TRBV7-2

CDR3 protein: ASSRGGGNTGELF
D gene: -
J gene: TRBJ2-2
V gene: TRBV9

CDR3 protein: ASSSEGTEAF
D gene: -
J gene: TRBJ1-1
V gene: TRBV11-3

CDR3 protein: ASRTDTNNYGYT
D gene: -
J gene: TRBJ1-2
V gene: TRBV6-6

CDR3 protein: ASSPPRTGFYNEQF
D gene: TRBD1
J gene: TRBJ2-1
V gene: TRBV4-1

CDR3 protein: ASSQDQSRGPYT
D gene: -
J gene: TRBJ1-2
V gene: TRBV14

CDR3 protein: ASSQRAPRLYNEQF
D gene: -
J gene: TRBJ2-1
V gene: TRBV23-1

CDR3 protein: ASNPPTRDGNDEAF
D gene: -
J gene: TRBJ1-1
V gene: TRBV12-3/TRBV12-4

CDR3 protein: ASSIGTGGETQY
D gene: TRBD1
J gene: TRBJ2-5
V gene: TRBV12-3/TRBV12-4

CDR3 protein: ASSPVRGGTGELF
D gene: -
J gene: TRBJ2-2
V gene: TRBV12-3/TRBV12-4

CDR3 protein: ASSPVGSEAF
D gene: -
J gene: TRBJ1-1
V gene: TRBV27

CDR3 protein: SASEGESGHNYGYT
D gene: -
J gene: TRBJ1-2
V gene: TRBV20-1

CDR3 protein: ASRQGALDEKLF
D gene: TRBD1
J gene: TRBJ1-4
V gene: TRBV2

CDR3 protein: ASRPASGGVAQY
D gene: TRBD2
J gene: TRBJ2-5
V gene: TRBV7-9

CDR3 protein: ASSYQDRQGYT
D gene: -
J gene: TRBJ1-2
V gene: TRBV7-2

CDR3 protein: ASSYSRLGEAF
D gene: -
J gene: TRBJ1-1
V gene: TRBV6-5

CDR3 protein: ASSYNSEQETQY
D gene: -
J gene: TRBJ2-5
V gene: TRBV6-1